This T cell receptor beta chain was found in a study of cytomegalovirus exposure and HLA in healthy donors. Findings and limits, study-wide: Earlier analysis yielded a pattern in which most TCR beta V segments were productive about 87% or about 30% of the time. Analyses of presence and absence presupposed an approximately uniform sequencing depth across donors. The study listed approximately 170 cytomegalovirus-associated TCR beta chains.

The PCR ran on 60 Vbeta and 13 Jbeta primers. The protocol was immunoSEQ multiplex PCR, while the TCRdb copy is restricted to in-frame clones and leaves out a portion. Of roughly 280,000 clones in the sample, 72% are singletons; the top ten hold around 2.3%. In the case of this clone: The antigen is not known.

This CDR3 contains 16 residues. The germline V gene has CDR1 SGDLS and CDR2 YYNGEE. Unmatched junction bases numbered 6, after V lost 2 bases and J lost 2 bases. The V call is TRBV9, the J call TRBJ2-3; 9 bases are a match to TRBD2. This TCR was sampled from a female donor in good health and CMV-seronegative. The sequencing sample was made of PBMCs. Here the CDR3 reads CASSVLTSGITDTQYF. The CDR3 nucleotides are TGTGCCAGCAGCGTGCTGACTAGCGGAATCACAGATACGCAGTATTTT.